This is a list of T cell receptor beta chains from one sample in a study of beta chain features in type 1 diabetes. Using immunoSEQ multiplex PCR, the repertoire was profiled, and TCRdb retains in-frame clones only, with some absent. The table lists 200,000 to 300,000 clones, about 70% of them singletons. The sample comprised naive CD4+ T cells from blood. Receptor source: a man under 40 in good health. Each CDR3 is given with its conserved first and last residue. Each record gives: clone size, V gene, D gene, J gene, CDR3 protein, CDR3 DNA. The D gene is left open where the match is weak. Part of the rows lack a size; the others show once, few, many or a class for expanded clones.

NA	TRBV6-6	NA	TRBJ2-7	CASSWTGRSYEQYF	TGTGCCAGCAGTTGGACGGGGCGATCCTACGAGCAGTACTTC
NA	TRBV9	NA	TRBJ2-3	CASSVDLSTDTQYF	TGTGCCAGCAGCGTAGACCTTAGCACAGATACGCAGTATTTT
NA	TRBV5-4	NA	TRBJ2-5	CASSLGNRNTVETQYF	TGTGCCAGCAGCTTGGGGAACAGGAACACTGTGGAGACCCAGTACTTC
NA	TRBV29-1	TRBD2	TRBJ2-3	CSASGSTDTQYF	TGCAGCGCTAGCGGAAGCACAGATACGCAGTATTTT
NA	TRBV5-1	NA	TRBJ1-2	CASSLERRGYTF	TGCGCCAGCAGCTTGGAACGGCGAGGCTACACCTTC
NA	TRBV30	NA	TRBJ2-5	CAWSRRDSETQYF	TGTGCCTGGAGTCGCCGGGACTCGGAGACCCAGTACTTC
NA	TRBV7-2	NA	TRBJ2-3	CASSLGRGTSTDTQYF	TGTGCCAGCAGCTTAGGCAGGGGAACTAGCACAGATACGCAGTATTTT
NA	TRBV30	NA	TRBJ2-6	CAWDPSGANVLTF	TGTGCCTGGGATCCCTCTGGGGCCAACGTCCTGACTTTC
few	TRBV29-1	NA	TRBJ2-1	CSVGDVRGSNNEQFF	TGCAGCGTTGGGGATGTGAGGGGTTCGAACAATGAGCAGTTCTTC
few	TRBV29-1	NA	TRBJ1-5	CSVALGGDQPQHF	TGCAGCGTTGCGCTTGGAGGGGACCAGCCCCAGCATTTT
NA	TRBV30	TRBD1	TRBJ2-5	CAWSDLTGREETQYF	TGTGCCTGGAGTGACCTGACAGGGAGAGAAGAGACCCAGTACTTC
NA	TRBV4-1	NA	TRBJ2-2	CASSQGVRDRNTGELFF	TGCGCCAGCAGCCAAGGGGTTCGAGACAGGAACACCGGGGAGCTGTTTTTT
few	TRBV20-1	NA	TRBJ2-5	CSWRYQETQYF	TGCAGCTGGAGGTACCAAGAGACCCAGTACTTC
few	TRBV28	NA	TRBJ2-2	CASRTDSGPGGGELFF	TGTGCCAGCCGAACTGATAGCGGCCCCGGGGGCGGGGAGCTGTTTTTT
NA	TRBV6-5	NA	TRBJ2-1	CASSPGTSTYNEQFF	TGTGCCAGCAGTCCAGGGACCTCTACCTACAATGAGCAGTTCTTC
NA	TRBV2	NA	TRBJ1-2	CASRDGPNYGYTF	TGTGCCAGCAGGGACGGTCCTAACTATGGCTACACCTTC
NA	TRBV30	TRBD2	TRBJ2-1	CAWTAGGSSYNEQFF	TGTGCCTGGACCGCGGGGGGTTCCTCCTACAATGAGCAGTTCTTC
NA	TRBV10-3	NA	TRBJ2-7	CAIRGPSFDEQYF	TGTGCCATCAGGGGACCATCGTTCGACGAGCAGTACTTC
once	TRBV11-2	TRBD1	TRBJ1-2	CASSLGQGRMMSYTF	TGTGCCAGCAGCCTCGGACAGGGACGTATGATGAGCTACACCTTC
NA	TRBV7-9	NA	TRBJ2-6	CASRRGPGANVLTF	TGTGCCAGCAGGAGGGGCCCTGGGGCCAACGTCCTGACTTTC
NA	TRBV14	NA	TRBJ1-2	CASRPGLNYGYTF	TGTGCCAGCAGGCCGGGGTTGAACTATGGCTACACCTTC
NA	TRBV7-2	NA	TRBJ2-3	CASSSRTASTDTQYF	TGTGCCAGCAGCTCAAGGACAGCGAGCACAGATACGCAGTATTTT
NA	TRBV15	NA	TRBJ2-5	CATSRSTGFQETQYF	TGTGCCACCAGCAGGTCAACGGGGTTCCAAGAGACCCAGTACTTC
once	TRBV2	TRBD2	TRBJ2-7	CASSERGGEQYF	TGTGCCAGCAGTGAAAGGGGAGGGGAGCAGTACTTC
NA	TRBV7-9	TRBD1	TRBJ1-6	CASSTVVKQGTDNSPLHF	TGTGCCAGCAGCACAGTGGTTAAACAGGGGACAGATAATTCACCCCTCCACTTT
once	TRBV7-2	NA	TRBJ2-5	CASSLRPTQETQYF	TGTGCCAGCAGCTTACGGCCCACCCAAGAGACCCAGTACTTC
NA	TRBV7-2	NA	TRBJ2-1	CASSFLDEQFF	TGTGCCAGCAGCTTCCTCGATGAGCAGTTCTTC
NA	TRBV29-1	NA	TRBJ2-5	CSGLPPEETQYF	TGCAGCGGCCTACCCCCGGAGGAGACCCAGTACTTC
NA	TRBV9	NA	TRBJ2-6	CASSVALLTGAGANVLTF	TGTGCCAGCAGCGTAGCCCTATTGACAGGCGCTGGGGCCAACGTCCTGACTTTC
NA	TRBV4-2	NA	TRBJ1-4	CASSLRRAAPNEKLFF	TGTGCCAGCAGCCTGCGGCGGGCAGCCCCTAATGAAAAACTGTTTTTT
few	TRBV29-1	NA	TRBJ2-3	CSVPDLRDTQYF	TGCAGCGTGCCCGACTTGAGAGATACGCAGTATTTT
once	TRBV20-1	NA	TRBJ1-1	CSGTVNTEAFF	TGCAGTGGGACAGTCAACACTGAAGCTTTCTTT
NA	TRBV2	NA	TRBJ2-5	CASVIGETQYF	TGTGCCAGCGTGATTGGAGAGACCCAGTACTTC
few	TRBV29-1	NA	TRBJ1-1	CSVEPLRKEAFF	TGCAGCGTTGAACCGTTGCGGAAAGAAGCTTTCTTT
NA	TRBV29-1	TRBD2	TRBJ2-5	CSVGQGLAAPKTQYF	TGCAGCGTTGGACAGGGACTAGCGGCTCCGAAGACCCAGTACTTC
NA	TRBV29-1	NA	TRBJ2-7	CSVGQLLGYEQYF	TGCAGCGTTGGGCAGCTCCTTGGCTACGAGCAGTACTTC
few	TRBV25-1	TRBD2	TRBJ2-1	CASGLAGGREDEQFF	TGTGCCAGCGGGCTAGCGGGAGGGCGTGAGGATGAGCAGTTCTTC
NA	TRBV9	NA	TRBJ2-6	CASSSGQSPGANVLTF	TGTGCCAGCAGCTCAGGCCAGTCTCCTGGGGCCAACGTCCTGACTTTC
NA	TRBV11-2	TRBD2	TRBJ2-3	CASSLTTSGVMVDTQYF	TGTGCCAGCAGCTTGACGACTAGCGGAGTGATGGTAGATACGCAGTATTTT
few	TRBV29-1	TRBD2	TRBJ2-7	CSVRWRTSGPYEQYF	TGCAGCGTCAGGTGGAGGACTAGCGGACCCTACGAGCAGTACTTC
NA	TRBV30	NA	TRBJ2-6	CAWSIWEAGANVLTF	TGTGCCTGGAGTATTTGGGAGGCTGGGGCCAACGTCCTGACTTTC
few	TRBV7-9	NA	TRBJ2-1	CASSPPLVTGDNEQFF	TGTGCCAGCAGCCCTCCTTTAGTAACGGGGGACAATGAGCAGTTCTTC
NA	TRBV30	NA	TRBJ2-4	CAWSGANIQYF	TGTGCCTGGAGCGGCGCGAACATTCAGTACTTC
NA	TRBV29-1	TRBD1	TRBJ2-5	CSVPEGTGARTQYF	TGCAGCGTCCCCGAGGGGACAGGGGCCAGGACCCAGTACTTC
NA	TRBV14	NA	TRBJ2-5	CASSQIQETQYF	TGTGCCAGCAGCCAAATCCAAGAGACCCAGTACTTC
NA	TRBV30	NA	TRBJ2-4	CAWSVGPSRGIQYF	TGTGCCTGGAGTGTGGGGCCTTCCCGGGGCATTCAGTACTTC
few	TRBV29-1	NA	TRBJ2-7	CSVLSGPYEQYF	TGCAGCGTCCTTTCGGGTCCCTACGAGCAGTACTTC
NA	TRBV7-2	TRBD2	TRBJ2-1	CASSSTFSGGEQFF	TGTGCCAGCAGCTCGACCTTTAGCGGGGGAGAGCAGTTCTTC
NA	TRBV29-1	NA	TRBJ1-1	CSVRGNTEAFF	TGCAGCGTCAGGGGGAACACTGAAGCTTTCTTT
NA	TRBV29-1	NA	TRBJ1-1	CSVEGTMNTEAFF	TGCAGCGTTGAGGGCACCATGAACACTGAAGCTTTCTTT
NA	TRBV5-1	NA	TRBJ2-7	CASSLEQGSYEQYF	TGCGCCAGCAGCTTGGAACAGGGCTCCTACGAGCAGTACTTC
NA	TRBV5-1	NA	TRBJ2-1	CASSLGQTYNEQFF	TGCGCCAGCAGCTTGGGACAGACCTACAATGAGCAGTTCTTC